The sequence of this T cell receptor (beta chain) was determined in a study of blood T cell repertoires in COVID-19. Clones were sequenced by immunoSEQ multiplex PCR, and TCRdb holds only the in-frame ones, with some missing. The table records 290,000 or so clones, 91% of them present only once. Seattle patient enrollment occurred during active infection, with longitudinal follow-up thereafter. CDR1 is SGHNT, CDR2 YYREEE, per germline (reference sequence). This CDR3 has 14 residues. Trimming took 0 bases from V and 1 from J, leaving 4 bases between them. The V and J genes are TRBV5-4 and TRBJ2-2; D gene ambiguous. The receptor's source is a woman in her twenties or thirties with COVID-19, enrolled during active disease. Sequencing used peripheral blood. The CDR3 protein is CASSLDRNTGELFF. The CDR3 nucleotides are TGTGCCAGCAGCTTGGACAGGAACACCGGGGAGCTGTTTTTT.